Listed below are T cell receptor beta chains from one sample, sequenced in a study of T cells after yellow fever vaccination. TCRdb re-derived calls from the 5' RACE reads in MiXCR, one entry per CDR3 protein. Seen here are just under 600,000 distinct CDR3 sequences, roughly 13% observed once, and the top ten hold about 14%. The sequencing used PBMCs, collected on the day of the yellow fever booster vaccination. Source of these receptors: a man aged 25-45 years who received the YFV17D yellow fever vaccine. The CDR3 runs from the conserved cysteine through the conserved F or W. The D gene is left open where the match is weak. Size tells how often a clone was seen (once, few, many) or the class of an expanded clone, and some rows leave it out.

J gene: TRBJ2-1
D gene: NA
V gene: TRBV5-8
clone size: few
CDR3 DNA: TGTGCCAGCAGCTTGACGAGTTTTAATGAGCAGTTCTTC
CDR3 protein: CASSLTSFNEQFF

J gene: TRBJ2-3
D gene: TRBD2
V gene: TRBV20-1
clone size: NA
CDR3 DNA: TGCAGTGCCGCCCGACTAGCGGCGGGCACAGATACGCAGTATTTT
CDR3 protein: CSAARLAAGTDTQYF

J gene: TRBJ2-7
D gene: TRBD1
V gene: TRBV18
clone size: many
CDR3 DNA: TGTGCCAGCTCACAGAGACAGGGAACCTACGAGCAGTACTTC
CDR3 protein: CASSQRQGTYEQYF

J gene: TRBJ2-1
D gene: NA
V gene: TRBV15
clone size: few
CDR3 DNA: TGTGCCACCAGCAGTAGGGCACTAAATGAGCAGTTCTTC
CDR3 protein: CATSSRALNEQFF

J gene: TRBJ2-5
D gene: NA
V gene: TRBV7-2
clone size: NA
CDR3 DNA: TGTGCCAGCAGTTACCAAGGGGAGACCCAGTACTTC
CDR3 protein: CASSYQGETQYF

J gene: TRBJ2-3
D gene: TRBD2
V gene: TRBV5-4
clone size: NA
CDR3 DNA: TGTGCCAGCAGCGCCGGACTAGCACGAGTGCAAGAGGGGGATACGCAGTATTTT
CDR3 protein: CASSAGLARVQEGDTQYF

J gene: TRBJ2-7
D gene: NA
V gene: TRBV5-4
clone size: NA
CDR3 DNA: TGTGCCAGCAGCTTGGGGGGGCAACTCTCCTACGAGCAGTACTTC
CDR3 protein: CASSLGGQLSYEQYF

J gene: TRBJ2-3
D gene: TRBD1
V gene: TRBV11-3
clone size: NA
CDR3 DNA: TGTGCCAGCAGCAAGGGACAGGCCCCACCGACGCAGTATTTT
CDR3 protein: CASSKGQAPPTQYF

J gene: TRBJ2-7
D gene: NA
V gene: TRBV19
clone size: NA
CDR3 DNA: TGTGCCAGTAGTTACTTTTGGACCGAAGACTTCTCCTACGAGCAGTACTTC
CDR3 protein: CASSYFWTEDFSYEQYF

J gene: TRBJ2-3
D gene: TRBD2
V gene: TRBV9
clone size: NA
CDR3 DNA: TGTGCCAGCAGCCAGCGGGGGGGGAGATCAGATACGCAGTATTTT
CDR3 protein: CASSQRGGRSDTQYF

J gene: TRBJ2-1
D gene: TRBD2
V gene: TRBV20-1
clone size: NA
CDR3 DNA: TGCAGTGCACCTCCGGGACTAGCGGACAATGAGCAGTTCTTC
CDR3 protein: CSAPPGLADNEQFF

J gene: TRBJ1-4
D gene: NA
V gene: TRBV7-8
clone size: few
CDR3 DNA: TGTGCCAGCAGCGGCCGGTGGGCAACTAATGAAAAACTGTTTTTT
CDR3 protein: CASSGRWATNEKLFF

J gene: TRBJ2-5
D gene: NA
V gene: TRBV5-5
clone size: few
CDR3 DNA: TGTGCCAGCAGGTCCGGGACCCATCTCGGAGAGACCCAGTACTTC
CDR3 protein: CASRSGTHLGETQYF

J gene: TRBJ1-1
D gene: NA
V gene: TRBV3-1
clone size: few
CDR3 DNA: TGTGCCAGCAGCCAAGCTCAGGGGAACACTGAAGCTTTCTTT
CDR3 protein: CASSQAQGNTEAFF

J gene: TRBJ2-7
D gene: TRBD1
V gene: TRBV14
clone size: few
CDR3 DNA: TGTGCCAGCAGCCAAGCGGACAGGGCCCCCTACGAGCAGTACTTC
CDR3 protein: CASSQADRAPYEQYF

J gene: TRBJ2-1
D gene: NA
V gene: TRBV23-1
clone size: few
CDR3 DNA: TGCGCCAGCAGTCAATCCACACAACCAACCCTCAATGAGCAGTTCTTC
CDR3 protein: CASSQSTQPTLNEQFF

J gene: TRBJ2-3
D gene: TRBD2
V gene: TRBV7-9
clone size: NA
CDR3 DNA: TGTGCCAGCACCCCCTCGGGAGGAGGCGGGAGAACGGATACGCAGTATTTT
CDR3 protein: CASTPSGGGGRTDTQYF

J gene: TRBJ2-3
D gene: TRBD2
V gene: TRBV5-1
clone size: NA
CDR3 DNA: TGCGCCAGCAGTCAAAGGTCTTTAGCGGGAGGGGTCACAGATACGCAGTATTTT
CDR3 protein: CASSQRSLAGGVTDTQYF

J gene: TRBJ2-7
D gene: NA
V gene: TRBV18
clone size: few
CDR3 DNA: TGTGCCAGCTCACCACCTCAGGGGCAGGATGAGCAGTACTTC
CDR3 protein: CASSPPQGQDEQYF

J gene: TRBJ2-2
D gene: NA
V gene: TRBV6-6
clone size: few
CDR3 DNA: TGTGCCAGCAGCACAGGAGGCGGGGAGCTGTTTTTT
CDR3 protein: CASSTGGGELFF

J gene: TRBJ1-6
D gene: NA
V gene: TRBV3-1
clone size: few
CDR3 DNA: TGTGCCAGCGAGGGTAACCCGAGGTCACCCCTCCACTTT
CDR3 protein: CASEGNPRSPLHF

J gene: TRBJ2-3
D gene: TRBD2
V gene: TRBV5-4
clone size: NA
CDR3 DNA: TGTGCCAGCAGCTTCCGGGAGGGCCTGGCAGATACGCAGTATTTT
CDR3 protein: CASSFREGLADTQYF

J gene: TRBJ2-5
D gene: NA
V gene: TRBV29-1
clone size: few
CDR3 DNA: TGCAGCGTTGAGGGATCCAGGGGTGGGTACCAAGAGACCCAGTACTTC
CDR3 protein: CSVEGSRGGYQETQYF

J gene: TRBJ1-1
D gene: TRBD1
V gene: TRBV28
clone size: NA
CDR3 DNA: TGTGCCAGCAGTTTTCGGACAGGGGATCCGAACACTGAAGCTTTCTTT
CDR3 protein: CASSFRTGDPNTEAFF

J gene: TRBJ2-2
D gene: NA
V gene: TRBV5-4
clone size: few
CDR3 DNA: TGTGCCAGCAGCTTAGGATCAGGACAAAACACCGGGGAGCTGTTTTTT
CDR3 protein: CASSLGSGQNTGELFF

J gene: TRBJ2-3
D gene: NA
V gene: TRBV9
clone size: NA
CDR3 DNA: TGTGCCAGCAGCGTAGGCGGCCTAGACGCAGATACGCAGTATTTT
CDR3 protein: CASSVGGLDADTQYF

J gene: TRBJ2-5
D gene: TRBD2
V gene: TRBV4-3
clone size: few
CDR3 DNA: TGCGCCAGCAGCCAAACCCTAGCGGAACAAGAGACCCAGTACTTC
CDR3 protein: CASSQTLAEQETQYF

J gene: TRBJ1-1
D gene: TRBD1
V gene: TRBV7-3
clone size: few
CDR3 DNA: TGTGCCAGCAGCTCCCAGGGGGCGCTGAACACTGAAGCTTTCTTT
CDR3 protein: CASSSQGALNTEAFF

J gene: TRBJ1-2
D gene: NA
V gene: TRBV7-3
clone size: many
CDR3 DNA: TGTGCCAGCAGCTTAATTAGAGCTAACTATGGCTACACCTTC
CDR3 protein: CASSLIRANYGYTF

J gene: TRBJ1-1
D gene: NA
V gene: TRBV20-1
clone size: few
CDR3 DNA: TGCAGTGCTAGTAGACAGTTCACTGAAGCTTTCTTT
CDR3 protein: CSASRQFTEAFF

J gene: TRBJ2-1
D gene: TRBD2
V gene: TRBV7-7
clone size: NA
CDR3 DNA: TGTGCTAGCAGCCCACGGACTAGCGGGAGCAGGTGGTACAATGAGCAGTTCTTC
CDR3 protein: CASSPRTSGSRWYNEQFF

J gene: TRBJ2-7
D gene: NA
V gene: TRBV25-1
clone size: NA
CDR3 DNA: TGTGCCAGCAGTGAATGGACAGACCCCTTTGGCGAGCAGTACTTC
CDR3 protein: CASSEWTDPFGEQYF

J gene: TRBJ1-2
D gene: NA
V gene: TRBV3-1
clone size: many
CDR3 DNA: TGTGCCAGCAGCCAGGGGCAGTACTATGGCTACACCTTC
CDR3 protein: CASSQGQYYGYTF

J gene: TRBJ1-4
D gene: NA
V gene: TRBV7-9
clone size: NA
CDR3 DNA: TGTGCCAGCAGCTTAGGTTTGGAGCCCTCGGAAAAACTGTTTTTT
CDR3 protein: CASSLGLEPSEKLFF

J gene: TRBJ2-1
D gene: NA
V gene: TRBV14
clone size: NA
CDR3 DNA: TGTGCCAGCAGCAACGAAGGGACCGTTGAGCAGTTCTTC
CDR3 protein: CASSNEGTVEQFF